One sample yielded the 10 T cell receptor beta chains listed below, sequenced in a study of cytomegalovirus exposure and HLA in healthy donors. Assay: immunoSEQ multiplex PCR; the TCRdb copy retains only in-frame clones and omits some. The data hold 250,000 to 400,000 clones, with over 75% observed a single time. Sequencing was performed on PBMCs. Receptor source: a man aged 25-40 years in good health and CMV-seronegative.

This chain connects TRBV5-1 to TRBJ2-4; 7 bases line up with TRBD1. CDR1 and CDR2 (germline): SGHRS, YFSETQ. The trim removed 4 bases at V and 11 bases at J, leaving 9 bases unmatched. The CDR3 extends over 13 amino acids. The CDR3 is CASSQPGQAVQYF. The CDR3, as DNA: TGCGCCAGCAGCCAACCAGGACAGGCCGTTCAGTACTTC.

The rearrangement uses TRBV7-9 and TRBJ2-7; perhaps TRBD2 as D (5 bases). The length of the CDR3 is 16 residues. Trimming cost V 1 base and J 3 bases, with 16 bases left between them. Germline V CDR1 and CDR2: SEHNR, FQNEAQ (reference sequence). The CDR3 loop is CASSLEGTDYGYEQYF. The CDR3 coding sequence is TGTGCCAGCAGCTTAGAGGGTACCGACTACGGCTACGAGCAGTACTTC.

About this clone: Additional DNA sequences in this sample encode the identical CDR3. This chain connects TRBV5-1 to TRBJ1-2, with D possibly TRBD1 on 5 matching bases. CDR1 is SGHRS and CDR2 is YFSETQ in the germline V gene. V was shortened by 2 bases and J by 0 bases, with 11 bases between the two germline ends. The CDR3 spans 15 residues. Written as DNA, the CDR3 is TGCGCCAGCAGCTTAGGTGACAGATCTAACTATGGCTACACCTTC. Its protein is CASSLGDRSNYGYTF.

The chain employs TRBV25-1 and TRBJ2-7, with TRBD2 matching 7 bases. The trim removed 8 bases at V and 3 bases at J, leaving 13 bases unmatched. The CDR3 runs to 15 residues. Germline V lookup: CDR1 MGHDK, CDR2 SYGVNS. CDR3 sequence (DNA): TGTGCCAGCCAGGATGCAAGCGGGGTGGACTACGAGCAGTACTTC. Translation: CASQDASGVDYEQYF.

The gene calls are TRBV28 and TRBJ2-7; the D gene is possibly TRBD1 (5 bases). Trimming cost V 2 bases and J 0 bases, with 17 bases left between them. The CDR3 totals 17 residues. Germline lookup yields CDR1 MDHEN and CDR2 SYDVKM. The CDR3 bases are TGTGCCAGCAGTTTAGGGGCTTCTCCTGTCAGCTCCTACGAGCAGTACTTC. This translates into CASSLGASPVSSYEQYF.

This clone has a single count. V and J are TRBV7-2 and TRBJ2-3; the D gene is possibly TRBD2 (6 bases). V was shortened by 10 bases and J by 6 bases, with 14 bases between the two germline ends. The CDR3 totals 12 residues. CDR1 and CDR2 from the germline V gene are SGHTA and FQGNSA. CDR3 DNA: TGTGCCACCCTGGGAGGTCTTGATACGCAGTATTTT. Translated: CATLGGLDTQYF. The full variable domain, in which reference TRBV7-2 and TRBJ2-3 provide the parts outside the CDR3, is GAGVSQSPSNKVTEKGKDVELRCDPISGHTALYWYRQSLGQGLEFLIYFQGNSAPDKSGLPSDRFSAERTGGSVSTLTIQRTQQEDSAVYLCATLGGLDTQYFGPGTRLTVL.

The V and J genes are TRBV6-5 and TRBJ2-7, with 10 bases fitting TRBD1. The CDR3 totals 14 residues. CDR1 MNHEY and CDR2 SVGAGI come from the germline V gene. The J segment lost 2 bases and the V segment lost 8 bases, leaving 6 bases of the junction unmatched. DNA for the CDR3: TGTGCCAGCGGCCCCGGGACAGGGGCCTACGAGCAGTACTTC. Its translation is CASGPGTGAYEQYF.

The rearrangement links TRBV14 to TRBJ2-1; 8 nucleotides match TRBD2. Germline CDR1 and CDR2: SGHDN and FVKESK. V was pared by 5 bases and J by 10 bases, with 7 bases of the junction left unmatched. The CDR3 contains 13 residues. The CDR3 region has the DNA TGTGCCAGCAGCTTAGGACTAGCCCGGGAGCAGTTCTTC. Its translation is CASSLGLAREQFF.

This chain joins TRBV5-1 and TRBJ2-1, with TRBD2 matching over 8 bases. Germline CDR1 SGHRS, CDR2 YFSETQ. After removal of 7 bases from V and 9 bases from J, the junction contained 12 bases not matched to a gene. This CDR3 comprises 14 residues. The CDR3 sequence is CASWLGTRNGEQFF. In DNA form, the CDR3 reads TGCGCCAGCTGGCTTGGGACTAGAAACGGTGAGCAGTTCTTC.

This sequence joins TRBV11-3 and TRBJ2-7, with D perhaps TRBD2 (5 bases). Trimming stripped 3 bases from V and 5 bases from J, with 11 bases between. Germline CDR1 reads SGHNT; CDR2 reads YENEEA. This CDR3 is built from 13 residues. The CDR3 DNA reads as TGTGCCAGCAGCTTCGGGATGCGGGACGAGCAGTACTTC. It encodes CASSFGMRDEQYF. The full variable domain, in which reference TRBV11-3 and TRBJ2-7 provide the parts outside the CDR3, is EAGVVQSPRYKIIEKKQPVAFWCNPISGHNTLYWYLQNLGQGPELLIRYENEEAVDDSQLPKDRFSAERLKGVDSTLKIQPAELGDSAVYLCASSFGMRDEQYFGPGTRLTVT.